The clone carrying this TCR beta chain showed up just once. The data stem from a study of shared T cell receptors in the human thymus. Method: immunoSEQ multiplex PCR; TCRdb's copy keeps in-frame clones and lacks some. The sample records 500,000 to 850,000 clones, roughly 86% being singletons. Germline V gene lookup returns CDR1 SGHRS and CDR2 YFSETQ. The V segment lost 5 bases and the J segment 0 bases; nucleotides outside the gene matches: 11. There are 17 residues in the CDR3. The same sample was also studied in work on human thymus T cells. That source reports: The source of the thymus tissue was resections taken during corrective heart surgery. Among unrelated individuals, related research reported thymic repertoires that overlapped highly.

The gene calls are TRBV5-1 and TRBJ2-3; 8 bases are shared with TRBD2. Sequencing used thymocytes. The clonotype comes from a boy younger than two with a congenital heart defect. The CDR3 nucleotides are TGCGCCAGCAGTTCCGAAGCCGGGACTAGAAGCACAGATACGCAGTATTTT. Its protein is CASSSEAGTRSTDTQYF.